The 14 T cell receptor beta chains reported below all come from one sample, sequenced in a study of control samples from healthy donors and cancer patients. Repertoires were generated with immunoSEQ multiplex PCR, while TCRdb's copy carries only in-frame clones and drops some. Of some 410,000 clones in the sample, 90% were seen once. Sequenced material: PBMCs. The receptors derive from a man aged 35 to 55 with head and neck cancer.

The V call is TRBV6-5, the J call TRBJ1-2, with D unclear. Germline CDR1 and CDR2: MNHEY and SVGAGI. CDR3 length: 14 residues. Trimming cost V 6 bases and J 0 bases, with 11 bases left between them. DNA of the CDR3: TGTGCCAGCAGCGACTACCAGACTAACTATGGCTACACCTTC. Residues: CASSDYQTNYGYTF.

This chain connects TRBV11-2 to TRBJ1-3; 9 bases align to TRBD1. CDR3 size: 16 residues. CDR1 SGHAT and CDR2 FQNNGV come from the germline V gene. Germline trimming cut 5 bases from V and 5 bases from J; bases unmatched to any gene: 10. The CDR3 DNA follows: TGTGCCAGCAGCGACCGCCGGGACAGGGTGAGAAACACCATATATTTT. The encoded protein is CASSDRRDRVRNTIYF.

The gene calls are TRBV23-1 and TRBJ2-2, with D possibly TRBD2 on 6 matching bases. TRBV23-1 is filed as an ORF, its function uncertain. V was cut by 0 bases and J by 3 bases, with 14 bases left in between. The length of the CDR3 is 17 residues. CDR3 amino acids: CASSQSTDYPDTGELFF. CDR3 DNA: TGCGCCAGCAGTCAATCAACGGACTATCCCGACACCGGGGAGCTGTTTTTT.

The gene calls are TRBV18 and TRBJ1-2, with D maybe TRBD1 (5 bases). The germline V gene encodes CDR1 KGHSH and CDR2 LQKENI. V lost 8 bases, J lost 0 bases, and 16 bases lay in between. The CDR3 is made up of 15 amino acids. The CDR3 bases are TGTGCCAGCACATCGGCAGGGTTCGCTAACTATGGCTACACCTTC. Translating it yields CASTSAGFANYGYTF.

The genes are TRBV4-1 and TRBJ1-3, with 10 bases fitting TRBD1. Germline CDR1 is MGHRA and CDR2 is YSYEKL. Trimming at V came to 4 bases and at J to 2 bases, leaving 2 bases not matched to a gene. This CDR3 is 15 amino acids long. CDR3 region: CASSRGTGAGNTIYF. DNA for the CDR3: TGCGCCAGCAGCCGCGGGACAGGGGCTGGAAACACCATATATTTT.

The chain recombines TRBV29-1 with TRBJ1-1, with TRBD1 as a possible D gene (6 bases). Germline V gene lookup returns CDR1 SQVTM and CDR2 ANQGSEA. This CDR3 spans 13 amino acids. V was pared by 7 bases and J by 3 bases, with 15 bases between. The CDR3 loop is CSAQGGEDTEAFF. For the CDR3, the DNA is TGCAGCGCCCAAGGGGGGGAGGACACTGAAGCTTTCTTT.

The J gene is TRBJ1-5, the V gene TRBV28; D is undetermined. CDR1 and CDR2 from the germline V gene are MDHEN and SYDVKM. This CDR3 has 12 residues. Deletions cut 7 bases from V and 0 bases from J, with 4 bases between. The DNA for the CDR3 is TGTGCCAGCAAGACTAGCAATCAGCCCCAGCATTTT. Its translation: CASKTSNQPQHF.

CDR3 in DNA: TGTGCCTCACAGGGGGCGCATGAGCAGTACTTC. The encoded protein is CASQGAHEQYF. The chain recombines TRBV30 with TRBJ2-7; 9 bases are a match to TRBD1. Trimming removed 7 bases from V and 7 bases from J; junction bases left unmatched: 5. Germline CDR1 and CDR2: GTSNPN and SVGIG (reference sequence). The CDR3 runs 11 residues. The whole variable domain, filled in from reference TRBV30 and TRBJ2-7, reads SQTIHQWPATLVQPVGSPLSLECTVEGTSNPNLYWYRQAAGRGLQLLFYSVGIGQISSEVPQNLSASRPQDRQFILSSKKLLLSDSGFYLCASQGAHEQYFGPGTRLTVT.

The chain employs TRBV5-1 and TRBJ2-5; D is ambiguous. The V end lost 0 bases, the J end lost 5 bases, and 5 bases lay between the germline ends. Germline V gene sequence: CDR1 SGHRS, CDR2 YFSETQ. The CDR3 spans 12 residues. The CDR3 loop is CASSLAYETQYF. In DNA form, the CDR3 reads TGCGCCAGCAGCTTGGCATATGAGACCCAGTACTTC.

The CDR3 region is CASSSPRTGKNTEAFF. CDR3 in DNA: TGTGCCAGCAGCTCGCCCCGGACAGGGAAGAACACTGAAGCTTTCTTT. The gene calls are TRBV5-4 and TRBJ1-1; 8 bases agree with TRBD1. The CDR3 has 16 residues. Germline values: CDR1 SGHNT, CDR2 YYREEE (reference sequence). The V and J ends lost 3 bases and 1 base, in that order; junction bases with no gene match: 8.

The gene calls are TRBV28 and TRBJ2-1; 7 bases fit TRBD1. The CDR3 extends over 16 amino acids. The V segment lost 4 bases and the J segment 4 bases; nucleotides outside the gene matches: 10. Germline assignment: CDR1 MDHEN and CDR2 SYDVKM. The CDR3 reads CASSYQRTGYYNEQFF. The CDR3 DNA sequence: TGTGCCAGCAGTTATCAACGGACAGGCTATTACAATGAGCAGTTCTTC.

The CDR3 region is CATSSQGTGANVLTF. CDR3 coding DNA: TGTGCCACCAGCAGCCAGGGGACTGGGGCCAACGTCCTGACTTTC. The J gene is TRBJ2-6, the V gene TRBV15; possibly TRBD1 for D (6 bases). CDR3 length equals 15 residues. Germline assignment: CDR1 LNHNV and CDR2 YYDKDF (reference sequence). V was pared by 3 bases and J by 2 bases, with 8 bases between. Together with reference TRBV15 and TRBJ2-6, the CDR3 gives the full variable domain: DAMVIQNPRYQVTQFGKPVTLSCSQTLNHNVMYWYQQKSSQAPKLLFHYYDKDFNNEADTPDNFQSRRPNTSFCFLDIRSPGLGDTAMYLCATSSQGTGANVLTFGAGSRLTVL.

CDR3 amino acids: CAWRVSGRADIQYF. In DNA, the CDR3 is TGTGCCTGGAGGGTTAGCGGGAGGGCAGACATTCAGTACTTC. The chain recombines TRBV30 with TRBJ2-4, with TRBD2 identical over 11 bases. The CDR3 has 14 amino acids. Unmatched junction bases numbered 6, after V lost 3 bases and J lost 8 bases. Germline loops: CDR1 GTSNPN, CDR2 SVGIG (reference sequence). The full variable domain, completed using reference TRBV30 and TRBJ2-4, is SQTIHQWPATLVQPVGSPLSLECTVEGTSNPNLYWYRQAAGRGLQLLFYSVGIGQISSEVPQNLSASRPQDRQFILSSKKLLLSDSGFYLCAWRVSGRADIQYFGAGTRLSVL.

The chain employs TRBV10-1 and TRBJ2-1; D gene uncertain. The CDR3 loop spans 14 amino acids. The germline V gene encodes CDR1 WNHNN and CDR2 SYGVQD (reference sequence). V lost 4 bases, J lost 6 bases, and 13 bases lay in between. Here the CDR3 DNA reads TGCGCCAGCAGTGGAGGCGTGGACGGCAATGAGCAGTTCTTC. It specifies CASSGGVDGNEQFF.